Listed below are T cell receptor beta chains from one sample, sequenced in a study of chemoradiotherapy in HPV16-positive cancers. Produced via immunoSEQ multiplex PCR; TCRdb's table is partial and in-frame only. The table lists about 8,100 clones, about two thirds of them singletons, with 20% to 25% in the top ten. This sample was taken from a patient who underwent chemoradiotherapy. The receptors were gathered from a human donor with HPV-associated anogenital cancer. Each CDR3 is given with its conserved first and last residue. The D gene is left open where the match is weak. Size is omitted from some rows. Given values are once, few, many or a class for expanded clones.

cdr3_nt: TGTGCCAGCAGCGCCGAGGACGGAATAAATCAGCCCCAGCATTTT
cdr3_aa: CASSAEDGINQPQHF
j_call: TRBJ1-5
v_call: TRBV9
cdr3_length: 15
d_call: .
clone_size: .

cdr3_nt: TGTGCCAGCTCACCACCGATCACAGATGGAAACACCATATATTTT
cdr3_aa: CASSPPITDGNTIYF
j_call: TRBJ1-3
v_call: TRBV18
cdr3_length: 15
d_call: .
clone_size: .

cdr3_nt: TGCGCCAGCAGCCAAGATGGCCAAAGTCTAAAACTGTTTTTT
cdr3_aa: CASSQDGQSLKLFF
j_call: TRBJ1-4
v_call: TRBV4-3
cdr3_length: 14
d_call: .
clone_size: few

cdr3_nt: TGTGCCAGCAGCTTGAAGGGACTAGCGGGGGACAATGAGCAGTTCTTC
cdr3_aa: CASSLKGLAGDNEQFF
j_call: TRBJ2-1
v_call: TRBV5-4
cdr3_length: 16
d_call: TRBD2
clone_size: once

cdr3_nt: TGTGCCAGCAGCTCTCCGGGGCACAATGAGCAGTTCTTC
cdr3_aa: CASSSPGHNEQFF
j_call: TRBJ2-1
v_call: TRBV7-9
cdr3_length: 13
d_call: .
clone_size: once

cdr3_nt: TGTGCCAGCAGCGTAGGCCGGGGGGGAACTGGGGCCAACGTCCTGACTTTC
cdr3_aa: CASSVGRGGTGANVLTF
j_call: TRBJ2-6
v_call: TRBV9
cdr3_length: 17
d_call: TRBD2
clone_size: once

cdr3_nt: TGTGCCAGCAGCTTGCTGGCAGGGGGCAATCAGCCCCAGCATTTT
cdr3_aa: CASSLLAGGNQPQHF
j_call: TRBJ1-5
v_call: TRBV11-2
cdr3_length: 15
d_call: .
clone_size: few

cdr3_nt: TGTGCCAGCAGCGTCACCGGGGGGTACAATGAGCAGTTCTTC
cdr3_aa: CASSVTGGYNEQFF
j_call: TRBJ2-1
v_call: TRBV9
cdr3_length: 14
d_call: TRBD2
clone_size: .

cdr3_nt: TGTGCCAGCAGTTTATCCCCCGGGCCCGGAGGGGAGCAGTACTTC
cdr3_aa: CASSLSPGPGGEQYF
j_call: TRBJ2-7
v_call: TRBV28
cdr3_length: 15
d_call: .
clone_size: once

cdr3_nt: TGTGCCAGCAGTGAAGAAGGGGGCGGGGGCTATACGCAGTATTTT
cdr3_aa: CASSEEGGGGYTQYF
j_call: TRBJ2-3
v_call: TRBV2
cdr3_length: 15
d_call: .
clone_size: .

cdr3_nt: TGTGCCAGCAGCCAGACTGTCGGTGGCAATCAGCCCCAGCATTTT
cdr3_aa: CASSQTVGGNQPQHF
j_call: TRBJ1-5
v_call: TRBV4-2
cdr3_length: 15
d_call: .
clone_size: .

cdr3_nt: TGTGCCTGGAGTGGCGGGACAGGGGGCCTGAAGTTCTTC
cdr3_aa: CAWSGGTGGLKFF
j_call: TRBJ2-1
v_call: TRBV30
cdr3_length: 13
d_call: TRBD1
clone_size: .

cdr3_nt: TGTGCCAGCAGCGAACAGGGTAGCAATCAGCCCCAGCATTTT
cdr3_aa: CASSEQGSNQPQHF
j_call: TRBJ1-5
v_call: TRBV5-8
cdr3_length: 14
d_call: .
clone_size: .

cdr3_nt: TGTGCCAGCAGGGAGGGACAGGGGAACACTGAAGCTTTCTTT
cdr3_aa: CASREGQGNTEAFF
j_call: TRBJ1-1
v_call: TRBV13
cdr3_length: 14
d_call: TRBD1
clone_size: .

cdr3_nt: TGCGCCAGCAGCTTGTTGGCGCCTGCCTACGAGCAGTACTTC
cdr3_aa: CASSLLAPAYEQYF
j_call: TRBJ2-7
v_call: TRBV5-1
cdr3_length: 14
d_call: .
clone_size: .

cdr3_nt: TGTGCCACCAGCAGAAGGACAGGGTCTAGCACAGATACGCAGTATTTT
cdr3_aa: CATSRRTGSSTDTQYF
j_call: TRBJ2-3
v_call: TRBV15
cdr3_length: 16
d_call: TRBD1
clone_size: .

cdr3_nt: TGTGCCAGCGGACAGCCTGCAACTAATGAAAAACTGTTTTTT
cdr3_aa: CASGQPATNEKLFF
j_call: TRBJ1-4
v_call: TRBV6-5
cdr3_length: 14
d_call: .
clone_size: .

cdr3_nt: TGTGCCAGCAGCGCCTCTTCCCGTCCGGGCACTGAAGCTTTCTTT
cdr3_aa: CASSASSRPGTEAFF
j_call: TRBJ1-1
v_call: TRBV9
cdr3_length: 15
d_call: .
clone_size: .

cdr3_nt: TGTGCCAGCAGTTTCCGGGGGCTATACACAGATACGCAGTATTTT
cdr3_aa: CASSFRGLYTDTQYF
j_call: TRBJ2-3
v_call: TRBV27
cdr3_length: 15
d_call: .
clone_size: .